This TCR beta chain was sequenced during a study of blood T cell repertoires in COVID-19. Whole-study context: Acute and convalescent COVID-19 samples came from the United States, Italy and Spain. PBMCs, B-cell-depleted T cells, or T cells were the source of the cDNA or gDNA that made up the material.

The CDR3 runs 12 residues. Germline values: CDR1 ENHRY, CDR2 SYGVKD. V was trimmed by 2 bases and J by 11 bases, leaving 11 bases between them. Adults between roughly 18 and 90 years of age took part from under 25 US areas. Participants reported their clinical history, and cohort assignment relied on those reports. Data came from immunoSEQ multiplex PCR; TCRdb stores just in-frame clones and leaves some out. The data show 200,000 to 250,000 clones, 80% seen once. The sequence derives from a woman between 40 and 50 years old with acute COVID-19. The specimen was PBMCs or T cells enriched from blood (not recorded which). The chain couples TRBV10-3 to TRBJ2-3; D is possibly TRBD2 (6 bases). CDR3 in amino acids: CAISEPGGLQYF. CDR3 nucleotides: TGTGCCATCAGTGAGCCCGGGGGTTTGCAGTATTTT.